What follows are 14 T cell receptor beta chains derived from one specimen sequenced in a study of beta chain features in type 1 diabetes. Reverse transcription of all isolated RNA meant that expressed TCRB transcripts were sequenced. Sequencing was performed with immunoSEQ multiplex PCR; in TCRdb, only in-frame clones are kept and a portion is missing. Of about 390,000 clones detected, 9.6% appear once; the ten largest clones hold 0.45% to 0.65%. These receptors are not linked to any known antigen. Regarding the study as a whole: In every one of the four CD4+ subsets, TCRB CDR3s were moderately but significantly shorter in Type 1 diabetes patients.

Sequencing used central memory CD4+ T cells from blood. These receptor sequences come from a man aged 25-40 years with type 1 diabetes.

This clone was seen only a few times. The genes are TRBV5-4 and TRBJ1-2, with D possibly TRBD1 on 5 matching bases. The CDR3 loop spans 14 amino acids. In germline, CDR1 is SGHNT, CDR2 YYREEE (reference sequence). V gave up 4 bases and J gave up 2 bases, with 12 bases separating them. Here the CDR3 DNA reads TGTGCCAGCAGCCAAGGGACGCGGAACTATGGCTACACCTTC. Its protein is CASSQGTRNYGYTF.

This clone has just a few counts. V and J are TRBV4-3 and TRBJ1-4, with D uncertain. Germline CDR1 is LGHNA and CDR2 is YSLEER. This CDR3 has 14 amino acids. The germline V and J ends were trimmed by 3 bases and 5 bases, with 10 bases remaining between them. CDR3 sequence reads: CASSQEKVNEKLFF. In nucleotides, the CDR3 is TGCGCCAGCAGCCAGGAAAAGGTCAATGAAAAACTGTTTTTT.

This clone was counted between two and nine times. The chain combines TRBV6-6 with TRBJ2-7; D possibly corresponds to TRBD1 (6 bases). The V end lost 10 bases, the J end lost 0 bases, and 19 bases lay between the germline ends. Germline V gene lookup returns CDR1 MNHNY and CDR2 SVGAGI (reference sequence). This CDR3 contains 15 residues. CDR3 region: CATGWGQGNSYEQYF. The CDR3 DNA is TGTGCCACCGGTTGGGGGCAGGGAAACTCCTACGAGCAGTACTTC.

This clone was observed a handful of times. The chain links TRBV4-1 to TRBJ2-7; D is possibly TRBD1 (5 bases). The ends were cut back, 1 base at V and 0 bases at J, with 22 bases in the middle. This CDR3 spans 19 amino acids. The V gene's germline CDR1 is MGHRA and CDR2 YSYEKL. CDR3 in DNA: TGCGCCAGCAGCCAAGGTTCATTCCGACAGCCGATTCGCTCCTACGAGCAGTACTTC. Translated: CASSQGSFRQPIRSYEQYF.

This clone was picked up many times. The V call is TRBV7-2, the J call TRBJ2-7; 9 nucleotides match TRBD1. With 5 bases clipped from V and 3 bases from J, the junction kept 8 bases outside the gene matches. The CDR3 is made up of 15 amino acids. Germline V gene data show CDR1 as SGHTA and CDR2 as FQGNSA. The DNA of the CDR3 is TGTGCCAGCAGCCAGCAGCCGGGACAGGGCTACGAGCAGTACTTC. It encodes CASSQQPGQGYEQYF. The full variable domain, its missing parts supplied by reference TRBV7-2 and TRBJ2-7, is GAGVSQSPSNKVTEKGKDVELRCDPISGHTALYWYRQSLGQGLEFLIYFQGNSAPDKSGLPSDRFSAERTGGSVSTLTIQRTQQEDSAVYLCASSQQPGQGYEQYFGPGTRLTVT.

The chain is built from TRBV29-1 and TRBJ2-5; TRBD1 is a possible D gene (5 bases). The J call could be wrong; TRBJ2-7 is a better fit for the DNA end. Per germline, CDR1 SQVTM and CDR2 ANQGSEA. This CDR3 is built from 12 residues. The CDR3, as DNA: TGCAGCGTTGGCAGGGTGGAGTACGAGCAGTACTTC. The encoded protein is CSVGRVEYEQYF.

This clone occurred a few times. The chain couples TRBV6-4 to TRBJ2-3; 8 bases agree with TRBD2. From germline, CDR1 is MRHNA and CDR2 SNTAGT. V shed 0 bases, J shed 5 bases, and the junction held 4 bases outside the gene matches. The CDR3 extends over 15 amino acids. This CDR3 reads CASSDSGTRGDTQYF. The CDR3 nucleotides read TGTGCCAGCAGTGACTCTGGGACTAGAGGAGATACGCAGTATTTT.

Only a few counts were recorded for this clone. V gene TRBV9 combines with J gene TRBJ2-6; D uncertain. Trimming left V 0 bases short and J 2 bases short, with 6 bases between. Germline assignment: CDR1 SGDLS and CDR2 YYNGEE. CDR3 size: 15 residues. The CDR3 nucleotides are TGTGCCAGCAGCGTAGAGCCTACTGGGGCCAACGTCCTGACTTTC. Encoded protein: CASSVEPTGANVLTF.

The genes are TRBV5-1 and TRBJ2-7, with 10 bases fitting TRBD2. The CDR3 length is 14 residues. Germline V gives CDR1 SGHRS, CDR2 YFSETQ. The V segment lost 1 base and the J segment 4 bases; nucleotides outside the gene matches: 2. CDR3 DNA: TGCGCCAGCAGCTTGTCAGCGGGAGGGTACGAGCAGTACTTC. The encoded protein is CASSLSAGGYEQYF.

The CDR3 nucleotides are TGTGCCAGCAGTTTAGGACAGAGTACCCATGGCTACACCTTC. This sequence encodes CASSLGQSTHGYTF. The V gene is TRBV28, the J gene TRBJ1-2; D may be TRBD1 (6 bases). Germline V gives CDR1 MDHEN, CDR2 SYDVKM. This CDR3 has 14 amino acids. V shed 2 bases and J shed 6 bases, with 13 bases lying between them.

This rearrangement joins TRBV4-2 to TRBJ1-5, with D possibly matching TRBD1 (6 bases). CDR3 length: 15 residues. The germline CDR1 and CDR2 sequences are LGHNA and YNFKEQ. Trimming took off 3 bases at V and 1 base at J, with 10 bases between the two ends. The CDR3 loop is CASSHGDRSNQPQHF. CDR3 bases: TGTGCCAGCAGCCACGGAGACAGGAGCAATCAGCCCCAGCATTTT.

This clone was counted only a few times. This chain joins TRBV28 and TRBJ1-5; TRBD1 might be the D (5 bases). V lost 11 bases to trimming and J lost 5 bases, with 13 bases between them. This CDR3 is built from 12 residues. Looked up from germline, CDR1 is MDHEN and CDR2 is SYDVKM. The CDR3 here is CASRVYDQPQHF. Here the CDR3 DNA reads TGTGCCTCCAGGGTTTACGATCAGCCCCAGCATTTT.

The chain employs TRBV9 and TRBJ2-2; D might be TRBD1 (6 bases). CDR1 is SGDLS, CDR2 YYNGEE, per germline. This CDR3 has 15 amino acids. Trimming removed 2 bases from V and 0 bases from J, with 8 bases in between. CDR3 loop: CASSVTGSNTGELFF. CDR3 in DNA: TGTGCCAGCAGCGTTACAGGGTCGAACACCGGGGAGCTGTTTTTT.

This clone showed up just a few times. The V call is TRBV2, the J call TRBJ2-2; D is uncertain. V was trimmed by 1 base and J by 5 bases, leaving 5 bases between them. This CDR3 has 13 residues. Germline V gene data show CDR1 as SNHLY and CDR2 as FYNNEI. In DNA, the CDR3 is TGTGCCAGCAGTGAAGGGTGGACCGGGGAGCTGTTTTTT. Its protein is CASSEGWTGELFF.